The entry below gives a single T cell receptor beta chain sequence along with its context. Its antigen is undetermined. The sample is drawn from a study of graft-versus-host responses after intestinal transplantation. Notes on the study in general: Allograft graft-versus-host to host-versus-graft clonal ratios ran high in patients with graft-donor T cell macrochimerism.

Using immunoSEQ multiplex PCR, the repertoire was profiled, and TCRdb retains in-frame clones only, with some absent. The table includes approximately 20,000 clones, 86% detected once. CDR1 and CDR2 from the germline V gene are WNHNN and SYGVQD (reference sequence). Losses at the gene ends were 0 bases for V and 0 bases for J; bases not matched to a gene: 0. The CDR3 loop spans 16 amino acids. This clonotype was sampled from a human patient who received an intestinal transplant, so some T cells may come from the graft donor. The rearrangement links TRBV10-1 to TRBJ2-3, with 10 bases that match TRBD2. Here the sequenced sample was bone marrow, taken about 130 days after transplant. The CDR3, as DNA: TGCGCCAGCAGTGAGTCGACTAGCGGGAGCACAGATACGCAGTATTTT. Amino acids: CASSESTSGSTDTQYF.